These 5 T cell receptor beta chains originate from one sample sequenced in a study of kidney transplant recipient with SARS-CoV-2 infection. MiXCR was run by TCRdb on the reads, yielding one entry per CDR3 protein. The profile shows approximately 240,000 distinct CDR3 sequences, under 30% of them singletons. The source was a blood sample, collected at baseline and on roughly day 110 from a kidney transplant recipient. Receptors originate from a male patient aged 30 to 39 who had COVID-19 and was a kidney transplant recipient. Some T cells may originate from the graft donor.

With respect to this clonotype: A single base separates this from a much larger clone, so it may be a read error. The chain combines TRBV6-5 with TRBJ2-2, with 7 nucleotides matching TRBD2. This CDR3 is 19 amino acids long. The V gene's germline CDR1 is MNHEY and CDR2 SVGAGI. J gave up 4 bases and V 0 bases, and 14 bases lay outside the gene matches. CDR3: CASSYSRTCGSLSTGELFF. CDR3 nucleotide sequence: TGTGCCAGCAGTTACTCCAGGACTTGCGGGAGTTTGAGCACCGGGGAGCTGTTTTTT.

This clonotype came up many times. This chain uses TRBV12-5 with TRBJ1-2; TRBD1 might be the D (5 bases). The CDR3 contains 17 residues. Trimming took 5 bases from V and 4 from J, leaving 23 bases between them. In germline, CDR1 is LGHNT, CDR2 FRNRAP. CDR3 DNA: TGTGCTAGTGGTCTTGGCACTTTGCAGGGAAAGACCTATGGCTACACCTTC. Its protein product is CASGLGTLQGKTYGYTF.

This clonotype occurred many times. CDR3 loop: CASSYRQGASEQYF. The CDR3 bases are TGTGCCAGCAGTTACCGGCAGGGGGCGAGTGAGCAGTACTTC. This chain connects TRBV6-2 or TRBV6-3 to TRBJ2-7, with 8 positions matching TRBD1. Germline CDR1 reads MNHEY; CDR2 reads SVGEGT. This CDR3 is 14 amino acids long. J lost 7 bases, V lost 2 bases, and 7 bases had no gene match.

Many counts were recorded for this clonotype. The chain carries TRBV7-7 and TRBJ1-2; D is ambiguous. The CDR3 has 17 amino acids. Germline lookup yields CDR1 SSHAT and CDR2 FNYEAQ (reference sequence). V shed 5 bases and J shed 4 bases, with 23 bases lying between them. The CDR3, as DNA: TGTGCCAGCAGCATGGGCAATAAGTGCCGAAAGACCTATGGCTACACCTTC. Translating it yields CASSMGNKCRKTYGYTF.

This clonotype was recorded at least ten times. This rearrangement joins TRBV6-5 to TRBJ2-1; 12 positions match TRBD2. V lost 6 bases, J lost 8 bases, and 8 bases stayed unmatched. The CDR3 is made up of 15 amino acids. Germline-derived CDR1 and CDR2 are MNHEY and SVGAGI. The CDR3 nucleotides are TGTGCCAGCAGCCACCTAGCGGGAGGGAGCGATGAGCAGTTCTTC. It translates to CASSHLAGGSDEQFF.